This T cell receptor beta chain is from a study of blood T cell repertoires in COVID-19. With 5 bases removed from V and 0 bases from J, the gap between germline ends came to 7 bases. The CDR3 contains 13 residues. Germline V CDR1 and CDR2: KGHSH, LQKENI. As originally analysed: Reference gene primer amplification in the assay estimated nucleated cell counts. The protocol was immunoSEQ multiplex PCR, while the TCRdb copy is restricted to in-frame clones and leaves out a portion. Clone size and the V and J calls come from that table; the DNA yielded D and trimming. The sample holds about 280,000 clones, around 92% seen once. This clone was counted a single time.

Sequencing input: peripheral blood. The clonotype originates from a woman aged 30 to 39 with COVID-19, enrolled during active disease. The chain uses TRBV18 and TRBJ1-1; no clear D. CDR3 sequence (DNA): TGTGCCAGCTCAAGGGAGGTGAACACTGAAGCTTTCTTT. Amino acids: CASSREVNTEAFF. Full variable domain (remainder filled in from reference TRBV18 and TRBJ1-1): NAGVMQNPRHLVRRRGQEARLRCSPMKGHSHVYWYRQLPEEGLKFMVYLQKENIIDESGMPKERFSAEFPKEGPSILRIQQVVRGDSAAYFCASSREVNTEAFFGQGTRLTVV.